A selection of T cell receptor beta chains follows, all from one sample in a study of cytomegalovirus exposure and HLA in healthy donors. Using immunoSEQ multiplex PCR, the repertoire was profiled, and TCRdb retains in-frame clones only, with some absent. Among 300,000 to 400,000 clones listed, 88% were seen once. Source material: PBMCs. Receptors originate from a young man in good health and CMV-seronegative. The CDR3 runs from the conserved cysteine through the conserved F or W. The D gene is left open where the match is weak. Not all rows give a size; the values are once, few, many and, for expanded clones, a class.

D: TRBD2; V: TRBV6-1; size: many; J: TRBJ2-3; CDR3: CASSENSGGQDTQYF; DNA: TGTGCCAGCAGTGAAAATAGCGGGGGACAAGATACGCAGTATTTT
D: TRBD1; V: TRBV19; size: .; J: TRBJ1-1; CDR3: CASSRGQGAEAFF; DNA: TGTGCCAGTAGTAGAGGACAGGGGGCCGAAGCTTTCTTT
D: .; V: TRBV18; size: .; J: TRBJ2-7; CDR3: CASSPGRTYEQYF; DNA: TGTGCCAGCTCACCTGGCAGAACCTACGAGCAGTACTTC
D: .; V: TRBV11-2; size: .; J: TRBJ2-2; CDR3: CASSFGNLNTGELFF; DNA: TGTGCCAGCAGCTTTGGCAACCTGAACACCGGGGAGCTGTTTTTT
D: TRBD1; V: TRBV18; size: once; J: TRBJ1-5; CDR3: CASSRTGEGQPQHF; DNA: TGTGCCAGCTCCCGGACAGGGGAGGGTCAGCCCCAGCATTTT
D: TRBD1; V: TRBV9; size: .; J: TRBJ1-3; CDR3: CASSLGQAGNTIYF; DNA: TGTGCCAGCAGCTTGGGACAGGCCGGAAACACCATATATTTT
D: .; V: TRBV19; size: .; J: TRBJ1-4; CDR3: CASSKQSLTNEKLFF; DNA: TGTGCCAGTAGTAAACAGAGCTTAACTAATGAAAAACTGTTTTTT
D: TRBD1; V: TRBV9; size: .; J: TRBJ2-7; CDR3: CASSAGTGREVYF; DNA: TGTGCCAGCAGCGCCGGGACAGGGCGCGAGGTATACTTC
D: TRBD1; V: TRBV4-3; size: .; J: TRBJ1-1; CDR3: CASSQDLPRDRIGAEAFF; DNA: TGCGCCAGCAGCCAAGATCTTCCTCGGGACAGGATAGGGGCTGAAGCTTTCTTT
D: .; V: TRBV4-2; size: .; J: TRBJ2-7; CDR3: CASSKEWGRETEQYF; DNA: TGTGCCAGCAGCAAGGAGTGGGGCAGGGAAACCGAGCAGTACTTC
D: .; V: TRBV27; size: few; J: TRBJ1-5; CDR3: CASSFDRGRPQHF; DNA: TGTGCCAGCAGTTTTGATCGGGGGAGGCCCCAGCATTTT
D: TRBD1; V: TRBV25-1; size: few; J: TRBJ1-2; CDR3: CASSVGTGGADGYTF; DNA: TGTGCCAGCAGTGTTGGGACAGGGGGCGCGGATGGCTACACCTTC
D: TRBD2; V: TRBV6-1; size: few; J: TRBJ2-4; CDR3: CASIMASGGADIQYF; DNA: TGTGCCAGCATTATGGCTAGCGGGGGGGCGGACATTCAGTACTTC
D: TRBD1; V: TRBV7-9; size: .; J: TRBJ1-4; CDR3: CASSLATGTGGIEKLFF; DNA: TGTGCCAGCAGCTTAGCGACTGGGACAGGGGGTATTGAAAAACTGTTTTTT
D: TRBD1; V: TRBV10-3; size: .; J: TRBJ2-7; CDR3: CAISESGTASYEQYF; DNA: TGTGCCATCAGTGAGTCTGGGACAGCCTCCTACGAGCAGTACTTC
D: TRBD1; V: TRBV6-6; size: once; J: TRBJ1-1; CDR3: CASSKSTGHTEAFF; DNA: TGTGCCAGCAGTAAATCGACAGGGCACACTGAAGCTTTCTTT
D: TRBD2; V: TRBV5-1; size: .; J: TRBJ2-3; CDR3: CASALSGGLVTDTQYF; DNA: TGCGCCAGCGCTCTTTCGGGGGGGCTTGTGACAGATACGCAGTATTTT
D: .; V: TRBV5-1; size: .; J: TRBJ2-7; CDR3: CASSLVPGRYEQYF; DNA: TGCGCCAGCAGCTTGGTTCCAGGGCGATACGAGCAGTACTTC
D: .; V: TRBV5-1; size: .; J: TRBJ2-2; CDR3: CASSFSDSNTGELFF; DNA: TGCGCCAGCAGCTTTTCAGATTCGAACACCGGGGAGCTGTTTTTT
D: TRBD1; V: TRBV19; size: .; J: TRBJ2-7; CDR3: CASRPSGQGYEQYF; DNA: TGTGCCAGTAGACCCTCCGGACAGGGCTACGAGCAGTACTTC
D: .; V: TRBV9; size: .; J: TRBJ1-1; CDR3: CASSAGGGTEAFF; DNA: TGTGCCAGCAGCGCTGGGGGGGGCACTGAAGCTTTCTTT
D: .; V: TRBV7-2; size: .; J: TRBJ2-6; CDR3: CASRSQGSGANVLTF; DNA: TGTGCCAGCAGGTCACAGGGCTCTGGGGCCAACGTCCTGACTTTC
D: TRBD2; V: TRBV18; size: .; J: TRBJ2-1; CDR3: CASSPPSGGAYNEQFF; DNA: TGTGCCAGCTCACCACCAAGCGGGGGGGCCTACAATGAGCAGTTCTTC
D: .; V: TRBV9; size: few; J: TRBJ1-2; CDR3: CASSVQGGYTF; DNA: TGTGCCAGCAGCGTTCAGGGTGGCTACACCTTC
D: .; V: TRBV10-3; size: few; J: TRBJ2-5; CDR3: CAISGADLQETQYF; DNA: TGTGCCATCAGTGGGGCAGATCTCCAAGAGACCCAGTACTTC
D: .; V: TRBV6-6; size: few; J: TRBJ2-2; CDR3: CASSAGTGELFF; DNA: TGTGCCAGCAGCGCGGGAACCGGGGAGCTGTTTTTT
D: TRBD1; V: TRBV19; size: .; J: TRBJ2-7; CDR3: CASRTGSEQYF; DNA: TGTGCCAGTAGGACAGGGTCCGAGCAGTACTTC
D: TRBD1; V: TRBV4-3; size: .; J: TRBJ2-3; CDR3: CASSQGAGGAFGSTDTQYF; DNA: TGCGCCAGCAGCCAAGGTGCAGGGGGCGCTTTCGGTAGCACAGATACGCAGTATTTT
D: TRBD2; V: TRBV6-1; size: few; J: TRBJ2-1; CDR3: CASSGTSGGVYNEQFF; DNA: TGTGCCAGCAGTGGGACTAGCGGGGGGGTTTACAATGAGCAGTTCTTC
D: TRBD2; V: TRBV9; size: once; J: TRBJ2-3; CDR3: CASSGTLAGSVDTQYF; DNA: TGTGCCAGCAGCGGAACACTAGCGGGGAGTGTAGATACGCAGTATTTT
D: TRBD1; V: TRBV9; size: .; J: TRBJ2-2; CDR3: CASSGKIRDSYTGELFF; DNA: TGTGCCAGCAGCGGTAAAATTCGGGACAGCTACACCGGGGAGCTGTTTTTT
D: .; V: TRBV29-1; size: .; J: TRBJ2-4; CDR3: CSVEGGLKNIQYF; DNA: TGCAGCGTTGAAGGGGGACTCAAAAACATTCAGTACTTC
D: TRBD1; V: TRBV13; size: .; J: TRBJ1-4; CDR3: CASSPGTGGNEKLFF; DNA: TGTGCCAGCAGCCCAGGGACAGGGGGTAATGAAAAACTGTTTTTT
D: .; V: TRBV15; size: .; J: TRBJ2-7; CDR3: CATSRAGGISYEQYF; DNA: TGTGCCACCAGCAGAGCTGGGGGGATTTCCTACGAGCAGTACTTC
D: TRBD1; V: TRBV29-1; size: .; J: TRBJ2-1; CDR3: CSALRGTGNDNEQFF; DNA: TGCAGCGCCCTCCGAGGGACAGGAAATGACAATGAGCAGTTCTTC
D: .; V: TRBV5-1; size: .; J: TRBJ1-1; CDR3: CASSLISTGNTEAFF; DNA: TGCGCCAGCAGCTTGATATCAACAGGGAACACTGAAGCTTTCTTT
D: .; V: TRBV5-1; size: .; J: TRBJ2-3; CDR3: CASRITGSTAPTDTQYF; DNA: TGCGCCAGCAGAATTACGGGGAGCACAGCACCCACAGATACGCAGTATTTT
D: TRBD1; V: TRBV9; size: .; J: TRBJ2-7; CDR3: CASSVSHRGYEQYF; DNA: TGTGCCAGCAGCGTATCGCACAGGGGCTACGAGCAGTACTTC
D: TRBD1; V: TRBV7-7; size: .; J: TRBJ1-5; CDR3: CASSLAGQENSNQPQHF; DNA: TGTGCCAGCAGCTTAGCGGGACAGGAAAATAGCAATCAGCCCCAGCATTTT
D: TRBD2; V: TRBV4-1; size: .; J: TRBJ2-3; CDR3: CASSQALGLAGTNTDTQYF; DNA: TGCGCCAGCAGCCAAGCCCTCGGACTAGCGGGGACTAACACAGATACGCAGTATTTT
D: TRBD2; V: TRBV7-9; size: few; J: TRBJ2-1; CDR3: CASSSPRLAGGPNNEQFF; DNA: TGTGCCAGCAGCTCTCCCCGACTAGCGGGGGGACCTAACAATGAGCAGTTCTTC
D: .; V: TRBV5-4; size: .; J: TRBJ1-1; CDR3: CASSSLRENTEAFF; DNA: TGTGCCAGCAGCTCGCTTCGGGAGAACACTGAAGCTTTCTTT
D: TRBD1; V: TRBV7-2; size: .; J: TRBJ1-1; CDR3: CASSQQGVGTEAFF; DNA: TGTGCCAGCAGCCAACAGGGGGTAGGAACTGAAGCTTTCTTT
D: TRBD2; V: TRBV4-1; size: .; J: TRBJ2-3; CDR3: CASSQDPSGGTSTDTQYF; DNA: TGCGCCAGCAGCCAAGACCCTAGCGGGGGGACCAGCACAGATACGCAGTATTTT
D: TRBD2; V: TRBV6-5; size: .; J: TRBJ2-2; CDR3: CASSPGGGNAGELFF; DNA: TGTGCCAGCAGCCCCGGGGGGGGCAATGCCGGGGAGCTGTTTTTT
D: .; V: TRBV7-9; size: .; J: TRBJ2-7; CDR3: CASSFLTGSSYEQYF; DNA: TGTGCCAGCAGCTTTCTAACAGGTAGCTCCTACGAGCAGTACTTC
D: .; V: TRBV7-9; size: .; J: TRBJ2-6; CDR3: CASSTSGNSGANVLTF; DNA: TGTGCCAGCAGCACGTCCGGGAACTCTGGGGCCAACGTCCTGACTTTC
D: .; V: TRBV6-6; size: once; J: TRBJ2-7; CDR3: CAREKLSAGYEQYF; DNA: TGTGCCAGGGAAAAGCTTAGCGCCGGCTACGAGCAGTACTTC
D: TRBD2; V: TRBV19; size: .; J: TRBJ2-3; CDR3: CASSTSGGFGGGDTQYF; DNA: TGTGCCAGTAGTACGTCCGGTGGTTTCGGGGGGGGAGATACGCAGTATTTT
D: TRBD2; V: TRBV5-4; size: .; J: TRBJ2-5; CDR3: CASSPGVAGGTETQYF; DNA: TGTGCCAGCAGCCCCGGGGTAGCGGGGGGGACAGAGACCCAGTACTTC
D: TRBD1; V: TRBV30; size: .; J: TRBJ1-5; CDR3: CAWNPGQGYQPQHF; DNA: TGTGCCTGGAATCCGGGACAGGGATATCAGCCCCAGCATTTT
D: .; V: TRBV18; size: .; J: TRBJ2-3; CDR3: CASTPRRTDTQYF; DNA: TGTGCCAGTACACCCCGTCGCACAGATACGCAGTATTTT
D: TRBD2; V: TRBV6-5; size: .; J: TRBJ2-7; CDR3: CASSYSGGGEQYF; DNA: TGTGCCAGCAGTTACTCTGGGGGGGGCGAGCAGTACTTC
D: .; V: TRBV2; size: .; J: TRBJ2-2; CDR3: CATKTFTGELFF; DNA: TGTGCCACCAAAACATTCACCGGGGAGCTGTTTTTT
D: .; V: TRBV2; size: .; J: TRBJ1-6; CDR3: CASSQRQNNSPLHF; DNA: TGTGCCAGCAGTCAACGACAGAATAATTCACCCCTCCACTTT
D: TRBD1; V: TRBV27; size: .; J: TRBJ1-1; CDR3: CASSLGQGAPNTEAFF; DNA: TGTGCCAGCAGTTTAGGACAGGGGGCCCCGAACACTGAAGCTTTCTTT
D: .; V: TRBV20-1; size: many; J: TRBJ2-7; CDR3: CSARQDYEQYF; DNA: TGCAGTGCTAGACAGGACTACGAGCAGTACTTC
D: .; V: TRBV4-1; size: .; J: TRBJ1-1; CDR3: CASSQDPRNAEAFF; DNA: TGCGCCAGCAGCCAAGATCCCAGAAACGCTGAAGCTTTCTTT
D: .; V: TRBV15; size: once; J: TRBJ1-5; CDR3: CATSRVSGYSNQPQHF; DNA: TGTGCCACCAGCAGGGTTTCAGGGTATAGCAATCAGCCCCAGCATTTT
D: TRBD2; V: TRBV7-8; size: .; J: TRBJ2-1; CDR3: CASSFTPRGVNEQFF; DNA: TGTGCCAGCAGCTTCACTCCTCGGGGGGTCAATGAGCAGTTCTTC